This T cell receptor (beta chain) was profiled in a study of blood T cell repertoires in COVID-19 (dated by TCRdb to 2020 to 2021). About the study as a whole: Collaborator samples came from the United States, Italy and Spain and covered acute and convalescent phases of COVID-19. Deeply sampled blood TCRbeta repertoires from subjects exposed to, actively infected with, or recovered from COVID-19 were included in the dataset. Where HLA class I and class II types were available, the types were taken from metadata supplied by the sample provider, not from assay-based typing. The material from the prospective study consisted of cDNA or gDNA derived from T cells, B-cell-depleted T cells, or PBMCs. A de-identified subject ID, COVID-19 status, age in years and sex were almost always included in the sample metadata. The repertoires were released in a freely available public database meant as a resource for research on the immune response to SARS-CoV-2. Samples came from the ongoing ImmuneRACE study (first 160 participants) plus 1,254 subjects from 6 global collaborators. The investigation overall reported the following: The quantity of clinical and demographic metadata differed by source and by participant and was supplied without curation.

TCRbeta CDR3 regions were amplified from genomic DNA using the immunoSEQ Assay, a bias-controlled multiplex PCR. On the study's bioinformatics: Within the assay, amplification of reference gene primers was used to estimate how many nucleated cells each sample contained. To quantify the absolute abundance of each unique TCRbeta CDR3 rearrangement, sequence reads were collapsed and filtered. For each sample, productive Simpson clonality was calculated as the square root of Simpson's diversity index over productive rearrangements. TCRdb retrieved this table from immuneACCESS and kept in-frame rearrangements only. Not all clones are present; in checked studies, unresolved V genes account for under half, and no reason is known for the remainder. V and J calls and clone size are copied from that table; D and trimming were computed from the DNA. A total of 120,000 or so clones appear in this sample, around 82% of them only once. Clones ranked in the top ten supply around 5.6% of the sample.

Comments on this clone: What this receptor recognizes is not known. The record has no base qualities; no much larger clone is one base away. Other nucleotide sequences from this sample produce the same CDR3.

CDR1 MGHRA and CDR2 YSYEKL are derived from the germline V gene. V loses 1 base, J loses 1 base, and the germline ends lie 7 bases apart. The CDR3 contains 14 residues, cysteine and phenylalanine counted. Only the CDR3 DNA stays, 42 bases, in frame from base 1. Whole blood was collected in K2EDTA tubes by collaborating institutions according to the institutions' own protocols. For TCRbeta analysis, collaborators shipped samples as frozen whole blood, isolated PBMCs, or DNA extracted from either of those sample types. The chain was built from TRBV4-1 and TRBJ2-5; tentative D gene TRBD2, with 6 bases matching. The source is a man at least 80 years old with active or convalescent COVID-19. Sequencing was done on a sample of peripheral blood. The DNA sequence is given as TGCGCCAGCAGCCAAGCCGGGGGCCAAGAGACCCAGTACTTC. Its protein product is CASSQAGGQETQYF.